These T cell receptor beta chains were read from a single sample in a study of blood T cells in healthy people across ages. Each CDR3 protein gets one entry after TCRdb re-called the 5' RACE reads with MiXCR. The top ten clones hold about 20% of a sample with about 830,000 distinct CDR3 sequences, 58% of them seen once. Material: blood. Every receptor here comes from a young man in good health. The CDR3 runs from the conserved cysteine through the conserved F or W. The D gene is left open where the match is weak. Some rows have no size entry. The others give once, few or many, or a class for an expanded clone.

D: -
J: TRBJ2-7
size: -
V: TRBV25-1
DNA: TGTGCCAGCAGTGAGTATGGGAGCCACGAGCAGTACTTC
CDR3: CASSEYGSHEQYF

D: TRBD1
J: TRBJ2-5
size: few
V: TRBV7-2
DNA: TGTGCCAGCACCAAACGGGACAGACAAGAGACCCAGTACTTC
CDR3: CASTKRDRQETQYF

D: TRBD1
J: TRBJ2-7
size: few
V: TRBV29-1
DNA: TGCAGCGTTGAGGTCAGGGGGAGCTACGAGCAGTACTTC
CDR3: CSVEVRGSYEQYF

D: TRBD1
J: TRBJ1-1
size: -
V: TRBV20-1
DNA: TGCAGTGCTAGAGATTGGGGACAACAGGGGGGAACTGAAGCTTTCTTT
CDR3: CSARDWGQQGGTEAFF

D: TRBD1
J: TRBJ1-2
size: -
V: TRBV7-2
DNA: TGTGCCAGCAGCTCCAGGCAGACAGGGCCCGTCTATGGCTACACCTTC
CDR3: CASSSRQTGPVYGYTF

D: TRBD2
J: TRBJ2-7
size: -
V: TRBV2
DNA: TGTGCCAGCCAGCGGGGACTAGCGGGAGTTGCCGAGCAGTACTTC
CDR3: CASQRGLAGVAEQYF

D: -
J: TRBJ2-7
size: -
V: TRBV7-2
DNA: TGTGCCAGCAGCTTAGACGGACCGCACTACGAGCAGTACTTC
CDR3: CASSLDGPHYEQYF

D: -
J: TRBJ1-1
size: -
V: TRBV20-1
DNA: TGCAGTGCTCCAGGACAGCGGAACACTGAAGCTTTCTTT
CDR3: CSAPGQRNTEAFF

D: TRBD1
J: TRBJ1-2
size: -
V: TRBV12-3/TRBV12-4
DNA: TGTGCCAGCAGCACTGGGACAGGGAGATATGGCTACACCTTC
CDR3: CASSTGTGRYGYTF

D: -
J: TRBJ2-1
size: -
V: TRBV19
DNA: TGTGCCAGTATGAAAGCGAGAGAGCAGTTCTTC
CDR3: CASMKAREQFF

D: -
J: TRBJ2-5
size: few
V: TRBV4-3
DNA: TGCGCCAGCAGCCAAGTTGACCAGAGTTGGGAGACCCAGTACTTC
CDR3: CASSQVDQSWETQYF

D: TRBD1
J: TRBJ2-7
size: few
V: TRBV5-5
DNA: TGTGCCAGCAGCTTGGTAACCGGGACAGGGGACTACGAGCAGTACTTC
CDR3: CASSLVTGTGDYEQYF

D: -
J: TRBJ1-2
size: -
V: TRBV2
DNA: TGTGCCAGCACGGGCCTCAATGGCTACACCTTC
CDR3: CASTGLNGYTF

D: -
J: TRBJ1-5
size: -
V: TRBV5-6
DNA: TGTGCCAGCAGCTTGGGACAGCGCGCCCAGCCCCAGCATTTT
CDR3: CASSLGQRAQPQHF

D: -
J: TRBJ1-6
size: once
V: TRBV2
DNA: TGTGCCAGCAGGCCTTCTCAGATTCTGGGACCCCTCCACTTT
CDR3: CASRPSQILGPLHF

D: TRBD1
J: TRBJ1-1
size: few
V: TRBV7-2
DNA: TGTGCCAGCAGCCAGGGACAGGTCACTGAAGCTTTCTTT
CDR3: CASSQGQVTEAFF

D: -
J: TRBJ2-5
size: many
V: TRBV7-2
DNA: TGTGCCAGCAGCTTAGCAGGGGTGGGGGAGACCCAGTACTTC
CDR3: CASSLAGVGETQYF

D: TRBD1
J: TRBJ2-1
size: -
V: TRBV7-3
DNA: TGTGCCAGCAGCGAGCAGGGGGTTTTGGAGCAGTTCTTC
CDR3: CASSEQGVLEQFF

D: -
J: TRBJ2-7
size: many
V: TRBV18
DNA: TGTGCCAGCTCACCACACAGGGGAGGGTACGAGCAGTACTTC
CDR3: CASSPHRGGYEQYF

D: -
J: TRBJ2-5
size: few
V: TRBV7-2
DNA: TGTGCCAGCAGCTTGACTTCCATGCTGTACCAAGAGACCCAGTACTTC
CDR3: CASSLTSMLYQETQYF

D: TRBD2
J: TRBJ2-1
size: -
V: TRBV7-9
DNA: TGTGCCAGCAGCCTAGCGGGTCTACTCAGCTCCTACAATGAGCAGTTCTTC
CDR3: CASSLAGLLSSYNEQFF

D: -
J: TRBJ1-2
size: few
V: TRBV24-1
DNA: TGTGCCACCCGAGGTAGCTATGGCTACACCTTC
CDR3: CATRGSYGYTF

D: TRBD1
J: TRBJ2-3
size: few
V: TRBV4-3
DNA: TGCGCCAGCAGCCAAGAGACGTTCGGGACAGGGGTGGGCGATACGCAGTATTTT
CDR3: CASSQETFGTGVGDTQYF

D: TRBD2
J: TRBJ2-5
size: -
V: TRBV4-3
DNA: TGCGCCAGCAGCCAAGAGCTAGGCGGGAGGTCGTACTTC
CDR3: CASSQELGGRSYF

D: TRBD1
J: TRBJ2-5
size: few
V: TRBV7-2
DNA: TGTGCCAGCTTACAGGGGGCGAAAGGGACCCAGTACTTC
CDR3: CASLQGAKGTQYF

D: TRBD1
J: TRBJ2-2
size: -
V: TRBV6-2/TRBV6-3
DNA: TGTGCCAGCAGTTACTCGCCTGGGACAGGGGTAGGCGGGGAGCTGTTTTTT
CDR3: CASSYSPGTGVGGELFF

D: -
J: TRBJ1-6
size: many
V: TRBV4-3
DNA: TGCGCCAGCAGCCAAGCAGGGGTGGGCTCACCCCTCCACTTT
CDR3: CASSQAGVGSPLHF

D: -
J: TRBJ2-2
size: once
V: TRBV28
DNA: TGTGCCAGCAGCAAGAGAGGGCCGAACACCGGGGAGCTGTTTTTT
CDR3: CASSKRGPNTGELFF

D: -
J: TRBJ2-7
size: -
V: TRBV5-8
DNA: TGTGCCAGCAGCTTGGATAGCGGCAAGGTATACGAGCAGTACTTC
CDR3: CASSLDSGKVYEQYF

D: -
J: TRBJ1-5
size: -
V: TRBV28
DNA: TGTGCCAGCACCCAGAACCCTCAGCCCCAGCATTTT
CDR3: CASTQNPQPQHF

D: -
J: TRBJ2-2
size: once
V: TRBV27
DNA: TGTGCCAGCAGTTTTTCCCCAGGGAAGGGAACCGGGGAGCTGTTTTTT
CDR3: CASSFSPGKGTGELFF

D: -
J: TRBJ1-2
size: -
V: TRBV27
DNA: TGTGCCAGCAGTTTCGGGCAGGGTGGTGGCTACACCTTC
CDR3: CASSFGQGGGYTF

D: TRBD1
J: TRBJ2-7
size: few
V: TRBV7-2
DNA: TGTGCCAGCAGGCGTATCGGACAGGAAACCTACGAGCAGTACTTC
CDR3: CASRRIGQETYEQYF

D: -
J: TRBJ2-3
size: -
V: TRBV18
DNA: TGTGCCAGCTCACCACCCGGGCGGGTCACAGATACGCAGTATTTT
CDR3: CASSPPGRVTDTQYF

D: -
J: TRBJ2-3
size: -
V: TRBV7-3
DNA: TGTGCCAGCGGCTCAAGACCGGAGATTGACACAGATACGCAGTATTTT
CDR3: CASGSRPEIDTDTQYF

D: -
J: TRBJ2-5
size: -
V: TRBV6-5
DNA: TGTGCCAGCAGCTCCAGCAACGGCCAAGAGACCCAGTACTTC
CDR3: CASSSSNGQETQYF

D: -
J: TRBJ2-7
size: few
V: TRBV9
DNA: TGTGCCAGCAGCCCCGGGGTGGTCTACGAGCAGTACTTC
CDR3: CASSPGVVYEQYF

D: TRBD2
J: TRBJ2-3
size: -
V: TRBV5-5
DNA: TGTGCCAGCAGCCCCATGACTAGCTTAGATACGCAGTATTTT
CDR3: CASSPMTSLDTQYF

D: -
J: TRBJ2-7
size: many
V: TRBV7-2
DNA: TGTGCCAGCAGCCCCGCCGGGGACGAGCAGTACTTC
CDR3: CASSPAGDEQYF

D: -
J: TRBJ2-5
size: once
V: TRBV30
DNA: TGTGCCTGGAGCGCAAAAGTCAATGAGCAGTACTTC
CDR3: CAWSAKVNEQYF

D: TRBD2
J: TRBJ2-5
size: -
V: TRBV10-1
DNA: TGCGCCAGCAGTGAGTCGGCGGGGGGGGGCCAAGAGACCCAGTACTTC
CDR3: CASSESAGGGQETQYF

D: TRBD1
J: TRBJ1-2
size: -
V: TRBV5-6
DNA: TGTGCCAGCAGCTTGAAGGGACAGGGGTTTGGGCACACCTTC
CDR3: CASSLKGQGFGHTF

D: TRBD1
J: TRBJ2-7
size: -
V: TRBV28
DNA: TGTGCCAGCAGTGACAGGGGCGAGCAGTACTTC
CDR3: CASSDRGEQYF